This record looks at one T cell receptor (beta chain) sequence and its context. The target antigen is unknown. This record comes from a study of shared clonotypes between healthy human individuals. Whole-study findings and limits: Clonotypes not shared had lower generation probabilities than those common to all four donors. Represented diversity, genetic and exposure-history alike, was limited by few donors.

This CDR3 contains 13 residues. V was shortened by 3 bases and J by 7 bases, with 10 bases between the two germline ends. Germline values: CDR1 MNHNY, CDR2 SVGAGI (reference sequence). Every immunoSEQ plate was one replicate of a subset's evenly spread DNA. Sequencing used immunoSEQ multiplex PCR; TCRdb keeps in-frame clones, though not all of them. The sample lists 400,000 or so clones; around 96% were seen once. The genes are TRBV6-6 and TRBJ2-1; D remains unclear. Sequenced sample: memory CD8+ T cells sorted from blood. Subset meaning: CD45RO+ cells pooled with CCR7-negative TemRA cells. The origin of this receptor is a man in his thirties or forties in good health. As DNA, the CDR3 is TGTGCCAGCAGTTATTCGGAACGGAATGAGCAGTTCTTC. It encodes CASSYSERNEQFF.